These 27 T cell receptor beta chains were all obtained from the same sample, sequenced in a study of blood T cells in healthy people across ages. It was with a sample-barcoded 5' primer and a J-beta primer mix that a second PCR of roughly 7 to 12 cycles was run. TCRdb independently ran MiXCR on the 5' RACE reads; one entry per CDR3 protein. Here the sample spans about 1.1 million distinct CDR3 sequences, around two fifths being singletons. The sample taken for sequencing was blood. These receptors originate from a man younger than 35 in good health.

The chain is built from TRBV6-5 and TRBJ2-5; 9 bases fit TRBD2. Germline V gives CDR1 MNHEY, CDR2 SVGAGI. The CDR3 covers 15 residues. The V and J ends lost 6 bases and 11 bases, in that order; junction bases with no gene match: 16. DNA for the CDR3: TGTGCCAGCAGCCCCACCCGTAGCGGGGGCTATGAGCAGTACTTC. Translating gives CASSPTRSGGYEQYF.

The rearrangement links TRBV12-3 or TRBV12-4 to TRBJ2-3; no firm D call. The germline V and J ends were trimmed by 10 bases and 6 bases, with 8 bases remaining between them. The CDR3 has 10 amino acids. The CDR3 DNA reads as TGTGCCACAGGCTGGGATACGCAGTATTTT. Amino acids: CATGWDTQYF.

This clonotype was found a few times. The chain couples TRBV28 to TRBJ1-5; 9 bases line up with TRBD1. This CDR3 is built from 14 residues. V trimming: 11 bases; J trimming: 8 bases; junction bases outside the gene matches: 13. Germline loops: CDR1 MDHEN, CDR2 SYDVKM. This chain's CDR3 is CASRITGGGKPQHF. In nucleotides, the CDR3 is TGTGCCTCCCGAATAACAGGGGGCGGGAAGCCCCAGCATTTT.

This clonotype was seen a handful of times. The rearrangement links TRBV29-1 to TRBJ2-4; 7 positions agree with TRBD2. The J call may be mistaken, given a closer DNA end match to TRBJ2-5. CDR1 is SQVTM, CDR2 ANQGSEA, per germline. This CDR3 contains 13 residues. CDR3 residues: CSVASGEGETQYF. The DNA for the CDR3 is TGCAGCGTTGCAAGCGGGGAAGGGGAGACCCAGTACTTC.

CDR3: CASSAGTGRRGYTF. The CDR3 DNA follows: TGTGCCAGCAGTGCCGGGACAGGGCGTCGGGGCTACACCTTC. The chain recombines TRBV9 with TRBJ1-2, with 9 bases lining up with TRBD1. CDR1 SGDLS and CDR2 YYNGEE come from the germline V gene. The CDR3 has 14 residues. The trim removed 5 bases at V and 8 bases at J, leaving 10 bases unmatched.

The gene calls are TRBV12-5 and TRBJ1-6, with D uncertain. There are 11 residues in the CDR3. V lost 2 bases and J lost 9, with 2 bases in between. The germline gives CDR1 LGHNT, CDR2 FRNRAP. CDR3 sequence reads: CASGLSSPLHF. The CDR3 region has the DNA TGTGCTAGTGGTTTGAGTTCACCCCTCCACTTT.

This clonotype appeared a single time. The chain combines TRBV5-6 with TRBJ2-6, with D unresolved. Trimming removed 0 bases at V and 1 base at J, with 11 bases between. Germline CDR1 reads SGHDT; CDR2 reads YYEEEE. CDR3 length: 17 residues. The CDR3 DNA is TGTGCCAGCAGCTTGGATACGGTGCCTTCTGGGGCCAACGTCCTGACTTTC. Translated, it gives CASSLDTVPSGANVLTF.

This clonotype was seen a handful of times. The chain joins TRBV29-1 to TRBJ1-1; possibly TRBD1 for D (6 bases). The V end was cut by 1 base, the J end by 3 bases, with 9 bases between. CDR3 length equals 13 residues. Germline CDR1 reads SQVTM; CDR2 reads ANQGSEA. CDR3 in amino acids: CSVEGGRDTEAFF. The CDR3 nucleotides are TGCAGCGTTGAAGGGGGGCGCGACACTGAAGCTTTCTTT.

This clonotype was counted a few times. The chain has TRBV15 and TRBJ2-7, with D tentatively TRBD1 (6 bases). V lost 3 bases to trimming and J lost 1 base, with 7 bases between them. This CDR3 has 13 amino acids. Germline V gene lookup returns CDR1 LNHNV and CDR2 YYDKDF (reference sequence). In DNA form, the CDR3 reads TGTGCCACCAGCAGTGGACAGTCCTACGAGCAGTACTTC. As protein: CATSSGQSYEQYF.

This clonotype was found many times. A junction end diverges from the germline sequence, so it may reflect a read error. This chain links TRBV4-2 with TRBJ1-5, with 7 nucleotides matching TRBD1. The germline V gene has CDR1 LGHNA and CDR2 YNFKEQ. This CDR3 region has 14 residues. The CDR3 sequence: CASSQDRDNQPQHF. For the CDR3, the DNA is TGCGCCAGCAGCCAAGACAGGGACAATCAGCCCCAGCATTTT.

The rearrangement links TRBV30 to TRBJ2-1; no firm D call. In germline, CDR1 is GTSNPN, CDR2 SVGIG (reference sequence). Trimming took off 1 base at V and 9 bases at J, with 7 bases between the two ends. The CDR3 runs 11 residues. CDR3 coding DNA: TGTGCCTGGAGTGAATACGGTGAGCAGTTCTTC. It yields the protein CAWSEYGEQFF.

V gene TRBV3-1 combines with J gene TRBJ2-7, with no clear D. The end of the DNA fits TRBJ2-5 better, so the J call may be wrong. Germline CDR1 LGHDT, CDR2 YNNKEL (reference sequence). The CDR3 sequence is 12 residues long. The CDR3 here is CASSQFPETQYF. DNA for the CDR3: TGTGCCAGCAGCCAGTTCCCGGAGACCCAGTACTTC.

In regard to this clonotype: It may be a read error: a sequence one base away is much more abundant. The J gene is TRBJ2-3, the V gene TRBV4-3; D remains ambiguous. CDR1 and CDR2 (germline): LGHNA, YSLEER. The CDR3 loop spans 13 amino acids. The CDR3 is CASTQGNRHTQYF. The CDR3 nucleotides read TGCGCCAGCACCCAAGGAAATCGTCATACGCAGTATTTT.

This chain uses TRBV10-3 with TRBJ2-4, with D possibly TRBD2 on 6 matching bases. This CDR3 region has 13 residues. In germline, CDR1 is ENHRY, CDR2 SYGVKD. Trimming pared 0 bases from V and 7 bases from J, leaving 7 bases between. The CDR3 DNA is TGTGCCATCAGTGAGTCGGAGGGCAACATTCAGTACTTC. Amino acids: CAISESEGNIQYF.

The chain employs TRBV5-1 and TRBJ2-4, with TRBD1 matching 9 bases. Germline CDR1 SGHRS, CDR2 YFSETQ. The CDR3 runs 15 residues. The junction had 7 bases not matched to a gene; V was cut back by 6 bases and J by 3 bases. CDR3 sequence reads: CASTQATGGKNIQYF. CDR3 nucleotide sequence: TGCGCCAGCACCCAAGCGACAGGGGGCAAAAACATTCAGTACTTC.

The genes are TRBV7-2 and TRBJ1-2; D remains unclear. Germline V gene data show CDR1 as SGHTA and CDR2 as FQGNSA. This CDR3 is 14 amino acids long. V lost 7 bases to trimming and J lost 2 bases, with 14 bases between them. The CDR3 bases are TGTGCCAGCAACCCAGGACGTCCCAACTATGGCTACACCTTC. Protein product: CASNPGRPNYGYTF.

The CDR3 region has the DNA TGTGCCAGCAGTAAGGCAGGGAACACTGAAGCTTTCTTT. Its protein is CASSKAGNTEAFF. V is TRBV25-1 and J is TRBJ1-1; D gene uncertain. V dropped 5 bases and J dropped 1 base, with 8 bases sitting between them. This CDR3 is built from 13 residues. The germline V gene encodes CDR1 MGHDK and CDR2 SYGVNS.

This chain joins TRBV10-3 and TRBJ1-4, with 9 bases aligning to TRBD1. Germline V lookup: CDR1 ENHRY, CDR2 SYGVKD. J gave up 8 bases and V 5 bases, and 6 bases lay outside the gene matches. The CDR3 extends over 14 amino acids. The CDR3 loop reads CAISKQGAGEKLFF. CDR3 nucleotide sequence: TGTGCCATCAGTAAACAGGGGGCCGGGGAAAAACTGTTTTTT.

The CDR3 region is CASSFRSGRVMVFTF. As DNA, the CDR3 is TGTGCCAGCAGCTTCCGAAGTGGAAGGGTAATGGTCTTCACCTTC. The V and J genes are TRBV5-6 and TRBJ1-2, with unresolved D. The CDR3 totals 15 residues. Trimming removed 2 bases at V and 13 bases at J, with 24 bases between. Germline assignment: CDR1 SGHDT and CDR2 YYEEEE. The variable domain in full, completed from reference TRBV5-6 and TRBJ1-2, reads DAGVTQSPTHLIKTRGQQVTLRCSPKSGHDTVSWYQQALGQGPQFIFQYYEEEERQRGNFPDRFSGHQFPNYSSELNVNALLLGDSALYLCASSFRSGRVMVFTFGSGTRLTVV.

This clonotype was seen more than once but under ten times. The J gene is TRBJ2-1, the V gene TRBV20-1; the D is unclear. Germline V gene lookup returns CDR1 DFQATT and CDR2 SNEGSKA (reference sequence). The CDR3 has 13 residues. Trimming cost V 0 bases and J 6 bases, with 9 bases left between them. CDR3 DNA: TGCAGTGCTAGAGACCCTCGGAGCAATGAGCAGTTCTTC. This sequence encodes CSARDPRSNEQFF.

This clonotype was recorded at least ten times. The chain carries TRBV10-3 and TRBJ2-1, with 7 bases identical to TRBD1. The ends lost 6 bases at V and 5 bases at J; junction bases unmatched: 4. The CDR3 spans 13 residues. The germline V gene encodes CDR1 ENHRY and CDR2 SYGVKD. The DNA of the CDR3 is TGTGCCATCAGCCCCGACAGGGACAATGAGCAGTTCTTC. Translated, it gives CAISPDRDNEQFF.

This clonotype has a handful of counts. The rearrangement links TRBV6-6 to TRBJ1-1, with 8 bases aligning to TRBD1. The CDR3 totals 14 residues. The germline gives CDR1 MNHNY, CDR2 SVGAGI (reference sequence). The ends lost 4 bases at V and 7 bases at J; junction bases unmatched: 8. Written as DNA, the CDR3 is TGTGCCAGCAGTTCCGGGACAGGAGACATTGAAGCTTTCTTT. Translated: CASSSGTGDIEAFF.

The chain links TRBV20-1 to TRBJ1-1; D uncertain. Germline values: CDR1 DFQATT, CDR2 SNEGSKA (reference sequence). The V end was cut by 3 bases, the J end by 0 bases, with 14 bases between. This CDR3 is built from 15 residues. CDR3 sequence (DNA): TGCAGTGCTAGGTCCCCGCTGACAATGAACACTGAAGCTTTCTTT. Its translation: CSARSPLTMNTEAFF.

The chain recombines TRBV27 with TRBJ1-1; D perhaps matches TRBD1 (6 bases). The CDR3 has 15 amino acids. The germline V gene has CDR1 MNHEY and CDR2 SMNVEV (reference sequence). V lost 0 bases and J lost 0, with 8 bases in between. The CDR3 sequence is CASSLSGGLNTEAFF. CDR3 DNA: TGTGCCAGCAGTTTATCAGGGGGTTTGAACACTGAAGCTTTCTTT.

This clonotype was picked up a small number of times. This chain connects TRBV4-3 to TRBJ2-1, with 9 nucleotides matching TRBD1. V gave up 6 bases and J gave up 9 bases; unmatched junction bases: 6. Germline assignment: CDR1 LGHNA and CDR2 YSLEER. This CDR3 is built from 13 residues. CDR3 nucleotide sequence: TGCGCCAGCAGTCAGACAGGGGGTGGTGAGCAGTTCTTC. Protein product: CASSQTGGGEQFF.

V usage is TRBV6-5 and J usage is TRBJ1-6; 8 nucleotides match TRBD1. The germline V gene has CDR1 MNHEY and CDR2 SVGAGI. After removal of 4 bases from V and 5 bases from J, the junction contained 4 bases not matched to a gene. The CDR3 extends over 15 amino acids. CDR3 nucleotides: TGTGCCAGCAGTTCCCCGGACAGGGATAATTCACCCCTCCACTTT. Residues: CASSSPDRDNSPLHF.

The V gene is TRBV27, the J gene TRBJ2-4; D may be TRBD2 (5 bases). The CDR3 is 16 residues long. The V end was cut by 5 bases, the J end by 2 bases, with 16 bases between. CDR1 and CDR2 from the germline V gene are MNHEY and SMNVEV (reference sequence). CDR3 residues: CASSPGRGNTKNIQYF. The CDR3 nucleotides are TGTGCCAGCAGTCCCGGCCGGGGAAATACCAAAAACATTCAGTACTTC.